Below, 20 T cell receptor beta chains from the same sample are listed, as sequenced in a study of OX40 agonist ivuxolimab in advanced cancers. Clones were sequenced by immunoSEQ multiplex PCR, and TCRdb holds only the in-frame ones, with some missing. The repertoire holds under 80,000 clones, with over 90% as singletons. The specimen was CD4+ or CD8+ T cells sorted from blood, collected in a trial of the OX40 agonist ivuxolimab. All receptors derive from an adult with an advanced solid tumor such as melanoma, head and neck, liver or kidney cancer.

V is TRBV2 and J is TRBJ1-3; D ambiguous. The germline CDR1 and CDR2 sequences are SNHLY and FYNNEI. The CDR3 sequence is 14 residues long. V dropped 3 bases and J dropped 2 bases, with 8 bases sitting between them. CDR3 sequence: CASSDSFTGNTIYF. CDR3 nucleotides: TGTGCCAGCAGTGACAGTTTTACTGGAAACACCATATATTTT.

The V and J genes are TRBV27 and TRBJ2-7, with TRBD2 as a possible D gene (6 bases). The V end lost 3 bases, the J end lost 0 bases, and 12 bases lay between the germline ends. This CDR3 is built from 15 residues. Germline CDR1 MNHEY, CDR2 SMNVEV (reference sequence). The CDR3 region is CASSLLSGGSYEQYF. The CDR3 DNA is TGTGCCAGCAGTTTGCTTAGCGGCGGCTCCTACGAGCAGTACTTC.

The genes are TRBV5-6 and TRBJ2-5; no definite D call. Trimming took off 0 bases at V and 4 bases at J, with 7 bases between the two ends. From germline, CDR1 is SGHDT and CDR2 YYEEEE. The CDR3 extends over 13 amino acids. The CDR3 DNA reads as TGTGCCAGCAGCTTGGAGGCAGCAGAGACCCAGTACTTC. Translating it yields CASSLEAAETQYF.

The V gene is TRBV2, the J gene TRBJ1-5, with a weak D call TRBD1 (5 bases). The CDR3 is 14 residues long. Per the germline V gene, CDR1 is SNHLY and CDR2 is FYNNEI. Trimming took off 6 bases at V and 7 bases at J, with 16 bases between the two ends. The CDR3 loop is CASSTRGQSQPQHF. The CDR3 DNA sequence: TGTGCCAGCAGCACCCGGGGCCAGAGCCAGCCCCAGCATTTT.

The chain couples TRBV4-3 to TRBJ2-2, with a possible D match to TRBD1 (6 bases). This CDR3 is built from 15 residues. Trimming cost V 3 bases and J 5 bases, with 13 bases left between them. Per germline, CDR1 LGHNA and CDR2 YSLEER. CDR3 in amino acids: CASSQDDRTTGELFF. The CDR3, as DNA: TGCGCCAGCAGCCAGGATGACAGGACAACCGGGGAGCTGTTTTTT.

V is TRBV30 and J is TRBJ1-1, with D uncertain. Trimming pared 5 bases from V and 4 bases from J, leaving 14 bases between. This CDR3 comprises 13 residues. Per germline, CDR1 GTSNPN and CDR2 SVGIG (reference sequence). This CDR3 reads CAWSSGLSTEAFF. CDR3 coding DNA: TGTGCCTGGTCGTCAGGTTTGAGCACTGAAGCTTTCTTT.

The chain uses TRBV19 and TRBJ2-7; D possibly corresponds to TRBD2 (6 bases). Germline V gene sequence: CDR1 LNHDA, CDR2 SQIVND (reference sequence). The CDR3 totals 14 residues. Trimming left V 3 bases short and J 5 bases short, with 14 bases between. DNA for the CDR3: TGTGCCAGTAGTATCGCCGGAGGGGTGGACGAGCAGTACTTC. This sequence encodes CASSIAGGVDEQYF.

The gene calls are TRBV6-5 and TRBJ2-1; unclear D gene. With 0 bases removed from V and 5 bases from J, the gap between germline ends came to 2 bases. The CDR3 is made up of 12 amino acids. The germline CDR1 and CDR2 sequences are MNHEY and SVGAGI. For the CDR3, the DNA is TGTGCCAGCAGTTACTCGGACAATGAGCAGTTCTTC. As protein: CASSYSDNEQFF.

The V gene is TRBV11-2, the J gene TRBJ2-6; no reliable D call. Germline V gene lookup returns CDR1 SGHAT and CDR2 FQNNGV. The CDR3 is 18 residues long. V gave up 5 bases and J gave up 0 bases, with 17 bases separating them. In nucleotides, the CDR3 is TGTGCCAGCAGCCCGCCGACATTAGTCTACTCTGGGGCCAACGTCCTGACTTTC. It encodes CASSPPTLVYSGANVLTF.

This sequence joins TRBV27 and TRBJ2-1; a possible D gene is TRBD2 (5 bases). Trimming stripped 2 bases from V and 12 bases from J, with 26 bases between. The CDR3 has 17 amino acids. Germline CDR1 MNHEY, CDR2 SMNVEV (reference sequence). This CDR3 reads CASSLLLSAGPAGGQFF. The CDR3 DNA reads TGTGCCAGCAGTTTACTCCTTTCTGCGGGCCCCGCAGGTGGGCAGTTCTTC.

V is TRBV7-7 and J is TRBJ2-2, with D tentatively TRBD1 (5 bases). The CDR3 extends over 12 amino acids. Germline CDR1 and CDR2: SSHAT and FNYEAQ (reference sequence). This chain's CDR3 is CASLGLTGELFF. DNA for the CDR3: TGTGCTAGCCTGGGGCTCACCGGGGAGCTGTTTTTT.

The chain recombines TRBV19 with TRBJ2-2; 8 bases are a match to TRBD1. J lost 7 bases, V lost 10 bases, and 11 bases had no gene match. Germline V gene sequence: CDR1 LNHDA, CDR2 SQIVND (reference sequence). The length of the CDR3 is 14 residues. CDR3 in DNA: TGTGCCAATATCCCCCAGGGGGCTGGCGGGGAGCTGTTTTTT. Translation: CANIPQGAGGELFF.

This sequence joins TRBV28 and TRBJ2-7; 10 bases are shared with TRBD1. V was clipped by 6 bases and J by 1 base; unmatched bases: 6. There are 15 residues in the CDR3. Germline V CDR1 and CDR2: MDHEN, SYDVKM. DNA of the CDR3: TGTGCCAGCAGACAACGGGACAGGGGATCCTACGAGCAGTACTTC. Its translation is CASRQRDRGSYEQYF.

The chain is built from TRBV6-5 and TRBJ2-7; D unclear. Trimming pared 0 bases from V and 1 base from J, leaving 4 bases between. The CDR3 sequence is 13 residues long. Per the germline V gene, CDR1 is MNHEY and CDR2 is SVGAGI. In nucleotides, the CDR3 is TGTGCCAGCAGTTACTCCGAGTCCTACGAGCAGTACTTC. This translates into CASSYSESYEQYF.

Of note for this clone: Relative to the germline gene, one junction end is altered; a read error may explain this. The rearrangement uses TRBV7-9 and TRBJ1-5; weak D call: TRBD1 (5 bases). The CDR3 runs to 13 residues. Per germline, CDR1 SEHNR and CDR2 FQNEAQ (reference sequence). CDR3 nucleotides: TGTGCCAGCACCTTAGATTGGGGGCAGCCCCAGCATTTT. Amino acid sequence: CASTLDWGQPQHF.

A remark on this clone: The junction differs from germline at one of its ends, possibly a read error. The chain links TRBV19 to TRBJ1-1; D uncertain. The CDR3 runs to 13 residues. Germline CDR1 LNHDA, CDR2 SQIVND (reference sequence). The CDR3 here is CATSPGQNPEAFF. CDR3 nucleotide sequence: TGTGCCACCTCTCCGGGCCAGAACCCTGAAGCTTTCTTT.

The chain combines TRBV28 with TRBJ2-1; possibly TRBD2 for D (6 bases). There are 19 residues in the CDR3. Germline-derived CDR1 and CDR2 are MDHEN and SYDVKM. Trimming removed 1 base from V and 4 bases from J, with 23 bases in between. CDR3: CASSLFRDSSPMGYNEQFF. In nucleotides, the CDR3 is TGTGCCAGCAGTTTATTCCGGGACTCGTCTCCCATGGGTTACAATGAGCAGTTCTTC.

This CDR3 is CASHDRAHQPQHF. As DNA, the CDR3 is TGTGCCAGCCACGACAGGGCCCATCAGCCCCAGCATTTT. The chain is built from TRBV6-1 and TRBJ1-5, with 7 bases fitting TRBD1. The junction had 6 bases not matched to a gene; V was cut back by 8 bases and J by 5 bases. Germline CDR1 reads MNHNS; CDR2 reads SASEGT. CDR3 length: 13 amino acids.

This clone turned up a few times. This specimen includes other DNA sequences encoding the same CDR3. The chain carries TRBV27 and TRBJ1-1; D not certain. Germline V gene sequence: CDR1 MNHEY, CDR2 SMNVEV (reference sequence). V was clipped by 3 bases and J by 2 bases, with 7 bases between them. The CDR3 is 13 amino acids. CDR3 bases: TGTGCCAGCAGTTTTAGCCTAAACACTGAAGCTTTCTTT. It encodes CASSFSLNTEAFF.

The genes are TRBV28 and TRBJ2-3; possibly TRBD2 for D (5 bases). V was trimmed by 5 bases and J by 1 base, leaving 16 bases between them. CDR1 is MDHEN, CDR2 SYDVKM, per germline. The CDR3 sequence is 16 residues long. The CDR3 region is CASSPPGKGRTDTQYF. The DNA for the CDR3 is TGTGCCAGCAGTCCCCCGGGGAAGGGTCGCACAGATACGCAGTATTTT.